This record covers a single T cell receptor beta chain. V was cut by 5 bases and J by 4 bases, with 19 bases left in between. The CDR3 has 16 residues. Germline V gene data show CDR1 as SEHNR and CDR2 as FQNEAQ (reference sequence). The use of a sample-barcoded 5' primer and a J-beta primer mix characterized a second PCR of about 7 to 12 cycles. A template-switch adaptor containing 12 random nucleotides labeled each cDNA molecule. TCRdb processed the 5' RACE reads anew with MiXCR; each CDR3 protein has one entry. The sample carries 1.8 million or so distinct CDR3 sequences, around 40% recorded once. The study recruited healthy Caucasian donors from Russia who were aged roughly 6 to 95. This record comes from a study of blood T cells in healthy people across ages. Turning to the study itself: Every two T cells gave about one barcoded beta molecule via template switching.

Sequenced input: blood. This TCR was sampled from a human donor in good health. This chain links TRBV7-9 with TRBJ2-3; tentatively, D is TRBD1 (5 bases). CDR3 amino acids: CASSAPGWGIADTQYF. The CDR3 nucleotides are TGTGCCAGCAGCGCCCCAGGGTGGGGTATCGCAGATACGCAGTATTTT.